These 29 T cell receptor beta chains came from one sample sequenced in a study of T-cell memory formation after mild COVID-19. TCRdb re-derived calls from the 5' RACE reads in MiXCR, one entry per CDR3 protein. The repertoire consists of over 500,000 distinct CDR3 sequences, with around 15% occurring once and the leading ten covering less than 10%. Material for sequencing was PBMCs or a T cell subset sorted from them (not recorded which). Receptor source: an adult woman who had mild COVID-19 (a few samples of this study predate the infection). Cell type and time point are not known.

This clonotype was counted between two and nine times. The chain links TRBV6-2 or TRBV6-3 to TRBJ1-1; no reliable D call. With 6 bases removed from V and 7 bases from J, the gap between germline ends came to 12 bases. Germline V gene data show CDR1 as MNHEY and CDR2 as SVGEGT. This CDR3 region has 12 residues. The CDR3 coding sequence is TGTGCCAGCAGCTCCGGACGGCTTGAAGCTTTCTTT. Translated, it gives CASSSGRLEAFF.

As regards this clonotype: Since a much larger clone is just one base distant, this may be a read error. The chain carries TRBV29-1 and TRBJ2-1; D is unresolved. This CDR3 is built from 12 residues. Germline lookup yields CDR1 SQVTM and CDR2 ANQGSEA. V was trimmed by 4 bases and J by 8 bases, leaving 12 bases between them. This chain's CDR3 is CSVGIHVDEQFF. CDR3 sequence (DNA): TGCAGCGTTGGAATCCATGTCGATGAGCAGTTCTTC.

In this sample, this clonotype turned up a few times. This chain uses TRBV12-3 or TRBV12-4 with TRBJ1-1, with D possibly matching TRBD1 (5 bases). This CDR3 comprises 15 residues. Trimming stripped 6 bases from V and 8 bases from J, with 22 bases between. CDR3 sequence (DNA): TGTGCCAGCAGAGTACGCTCCGGGACCCCGGGCGAAGCTTTCTTT. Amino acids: CASRVRSGTPGEAFF.

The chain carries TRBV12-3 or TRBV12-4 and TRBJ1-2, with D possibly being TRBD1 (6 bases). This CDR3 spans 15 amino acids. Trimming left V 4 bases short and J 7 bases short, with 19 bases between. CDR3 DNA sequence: TGTGCCAGCAGTTCTATAAATTACAGGGACTCTGGCTACACCTTC. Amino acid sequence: CASSSINYRDSGYTF.

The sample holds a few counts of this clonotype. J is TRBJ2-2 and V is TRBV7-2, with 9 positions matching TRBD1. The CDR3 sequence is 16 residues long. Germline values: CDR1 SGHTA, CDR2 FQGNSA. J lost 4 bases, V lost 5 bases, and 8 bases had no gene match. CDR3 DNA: TGTGCCAGCAGCCTCAACAGGGGGCACAGCACCGGGGAGCTGTTTTTT. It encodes CASSLNRGHSTGELFF. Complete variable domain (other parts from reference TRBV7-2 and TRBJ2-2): GAGVSQSPSNKVTEKGKDVELRCDPISGHTALYWYRQSLGQGLEFLIYFQGNSAPDKSGLPSDRFSAERTGGSVSTLTIQRTQQEDSAVYLCASSLNRGHSTGELFFGEGSRLTVL.

The CDR3 nucleotides read TGTGCCAGCAGCTTGGGGGACAGGGGGATCGAGACCGGGGAGCTGTTTTTT. This translates into CASSLGDRGIETGELFF. The chain employs TRBV5-5 and TRBJ2-2; TRBD1 agrees at 11 bases. CDR3 size: 17 residues. Trimming took 0 bases from V and 5 from J; bases not matched to a gene: 6. CDR1 SGHKS and CDR2 YYEKEE come from the germline V gene (reference sequence).

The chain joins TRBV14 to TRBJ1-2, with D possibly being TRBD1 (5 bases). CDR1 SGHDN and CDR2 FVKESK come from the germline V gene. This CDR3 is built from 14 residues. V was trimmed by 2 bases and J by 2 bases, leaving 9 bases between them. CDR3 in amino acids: CASSQLRTNYGYTF. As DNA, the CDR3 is TGTGCCAGCAGCCAACTACGGACAAACTATGGCTACACCTTC.

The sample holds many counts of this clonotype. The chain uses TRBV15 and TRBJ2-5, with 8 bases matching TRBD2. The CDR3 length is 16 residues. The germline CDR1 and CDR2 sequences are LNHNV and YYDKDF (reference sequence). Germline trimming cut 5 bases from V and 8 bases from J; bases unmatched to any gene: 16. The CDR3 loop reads CATSGRLPGRVETQYF. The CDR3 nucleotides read TGTGCCACCAGCGGCCGACTTCCCGGGAGGGTCGAAACCCAGTACTTC.

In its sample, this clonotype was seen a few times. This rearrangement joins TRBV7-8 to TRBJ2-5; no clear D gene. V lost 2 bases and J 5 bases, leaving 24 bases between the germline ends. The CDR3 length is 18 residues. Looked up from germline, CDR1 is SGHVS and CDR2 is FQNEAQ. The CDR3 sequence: CASSLWPVTSRMGETQYF. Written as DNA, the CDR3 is TGTGCCAGCAGCTTATGGCCTGTGACCTCCCGCATGGGGGAGACCCAGTACTTC.

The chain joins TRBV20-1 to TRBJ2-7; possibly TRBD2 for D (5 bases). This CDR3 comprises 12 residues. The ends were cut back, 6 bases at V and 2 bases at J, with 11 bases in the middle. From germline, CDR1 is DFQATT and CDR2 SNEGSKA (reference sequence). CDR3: CSARVRTYEQYF. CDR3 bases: TGCAGTGCGAGGGTAAGGACCTACGAGCAGTACTTC.

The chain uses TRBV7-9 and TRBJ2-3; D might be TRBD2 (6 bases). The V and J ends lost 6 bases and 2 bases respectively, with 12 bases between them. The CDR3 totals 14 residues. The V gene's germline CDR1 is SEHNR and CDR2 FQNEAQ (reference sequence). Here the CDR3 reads CASSGGGNTDTQYF. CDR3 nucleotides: TGTGCCAGCAGTGGTGGCGGGAACACAGATACGCAGTATTTT.

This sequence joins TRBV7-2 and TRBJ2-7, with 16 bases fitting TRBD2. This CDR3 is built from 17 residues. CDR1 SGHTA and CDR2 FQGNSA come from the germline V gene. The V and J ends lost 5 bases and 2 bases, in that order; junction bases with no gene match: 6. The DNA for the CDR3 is TGTGCCAGCAGCCCGGGGGGACTAGCGGGAGGGACCTACGAGCAGTACTTC. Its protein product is CASSPGGLAGGTYEQYF.

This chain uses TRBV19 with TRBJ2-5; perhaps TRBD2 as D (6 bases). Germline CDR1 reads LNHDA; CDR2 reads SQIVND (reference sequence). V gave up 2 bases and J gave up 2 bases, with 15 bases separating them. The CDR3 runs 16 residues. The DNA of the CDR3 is TGTGCCAGTAGTATATTTCCAGCGGGTGAGCAAGAGACCCAGTACTTC. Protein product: CASSIFPAGEQETQYF.

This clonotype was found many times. The CDR3 is CASSLAGGPAYEQFF. The CDR3 DNA is TGTGCCAGCAGTTTGGCGGGAGGGCCCGCTTATGAGCAGTTCTTC. V is TRBV12-3 or TRBV12-4 and J is TRBJ2-1, with 9 positions matching TRBD2. CDR3 length: 15 residues. V shed 3 bases and J 8 bases; nucleotides not matched to a gene: 8.

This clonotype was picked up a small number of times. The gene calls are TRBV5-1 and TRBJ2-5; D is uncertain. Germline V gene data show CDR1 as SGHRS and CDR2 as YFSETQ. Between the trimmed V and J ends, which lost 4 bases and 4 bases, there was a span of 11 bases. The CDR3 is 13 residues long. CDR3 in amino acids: CASSPMFVETQYF. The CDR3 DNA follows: TGCGCCAGCAGCCCAATGTTTGTAGAGACCCAGTACTTC.

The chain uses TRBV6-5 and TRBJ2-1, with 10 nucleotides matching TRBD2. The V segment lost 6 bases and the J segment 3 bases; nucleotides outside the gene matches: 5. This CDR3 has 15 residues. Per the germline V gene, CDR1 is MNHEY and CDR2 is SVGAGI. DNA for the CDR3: TGTGCCAGCAGCCTAGCGGGAGTGAACTACAATGAGCAGTTCTTC. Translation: CASSLAGVNYNEQFF.

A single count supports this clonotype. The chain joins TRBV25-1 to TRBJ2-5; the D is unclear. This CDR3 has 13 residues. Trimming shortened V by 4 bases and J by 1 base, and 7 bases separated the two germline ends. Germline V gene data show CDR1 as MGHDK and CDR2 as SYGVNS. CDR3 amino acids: CASSGGIQETQYF. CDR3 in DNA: TGTGCCAGCAGTGGTGGCATCCAAGAGACCCAGTACTTC.

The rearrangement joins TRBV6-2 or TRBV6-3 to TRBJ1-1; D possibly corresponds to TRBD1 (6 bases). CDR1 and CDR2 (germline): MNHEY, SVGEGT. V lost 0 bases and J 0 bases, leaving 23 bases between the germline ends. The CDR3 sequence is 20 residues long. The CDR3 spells CASSYSLGPGANVLNTEAFF. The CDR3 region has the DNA TGTGCCAGCAGTTACTCCTTGGGGCCAGGGGCAAATGTTTTGAACACTGAAGCTTTCTTT.

The CDR3 here is CASSHGTPHTEAFF. Here the CDR3 DNA reads TGTGCCAGCAGCCATGGGACACCACATACTGAAGCTTTCTTT. J is TRBJ1-1 and V is TRBV12-3 or TRBV12-4; perhaps TRBD1 as D (6 bases). V gave up 6 bases and J gave up 5 bases, with 16 bases separating them. The CDR3 loop spans 14 amino acids.

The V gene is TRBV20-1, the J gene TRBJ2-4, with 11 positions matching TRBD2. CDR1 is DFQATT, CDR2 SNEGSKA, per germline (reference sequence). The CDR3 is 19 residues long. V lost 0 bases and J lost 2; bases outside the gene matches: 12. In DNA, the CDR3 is TGCAGTGCTAGAGACTCATACCGACTAGCGGGACGGTCCAAAAACATTCAGTACTTC. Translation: CSARDSYRLAGRSKNIQYF.

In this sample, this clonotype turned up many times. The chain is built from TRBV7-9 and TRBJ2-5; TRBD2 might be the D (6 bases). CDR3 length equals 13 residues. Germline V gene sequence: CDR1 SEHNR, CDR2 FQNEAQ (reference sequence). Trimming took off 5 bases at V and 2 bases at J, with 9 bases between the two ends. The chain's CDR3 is CASSPGVQETQYF. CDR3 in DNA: TGTGCCAGCAGCCCGGGAGTTCAAGAGACCCAGTACTTC.

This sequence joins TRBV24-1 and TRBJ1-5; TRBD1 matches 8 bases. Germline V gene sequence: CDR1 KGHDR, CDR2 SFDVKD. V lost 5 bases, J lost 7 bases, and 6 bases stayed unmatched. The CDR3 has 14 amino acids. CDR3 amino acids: CATSGPGQGQPQHF. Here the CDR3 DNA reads TGTGCCACCAGTGGCCCCGGACAGGGCCAGCCCCAGCATTTT.

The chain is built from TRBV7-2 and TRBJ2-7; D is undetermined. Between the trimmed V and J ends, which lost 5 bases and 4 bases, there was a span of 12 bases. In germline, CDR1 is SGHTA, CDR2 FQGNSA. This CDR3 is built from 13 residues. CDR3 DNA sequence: TGTGCCAGCAGCGTAGACCCAGGATACGAGCAGTACTTC. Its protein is CASSVDPGYEQYF.

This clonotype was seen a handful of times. In DNA, the CDR3 is TGCGCCAGCAGCCAAGATGAGGGGGCCCGGTACGAGCAGTACTTC. This sequence encodes CASSQDEGARYEQYF. V is TRBV4-3 and J is TRBJ2-7, with TRBD1 identical over 7 bases. This CDR3 comprises 15 residues. The V gene end was trimmed by 0 bases and the J gene end by 4 bases; junction bases not matched to a gene: 6. Germline assignment: CDR1 LGHNA and CDR2 YSLEER.

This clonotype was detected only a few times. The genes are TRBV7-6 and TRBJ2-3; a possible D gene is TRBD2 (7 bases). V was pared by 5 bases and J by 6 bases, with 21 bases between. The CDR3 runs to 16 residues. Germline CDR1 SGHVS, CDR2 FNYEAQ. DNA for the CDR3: TGTGCCAGCAGCCCTAGAGTAGGGGGGGCCATGGATACGCAGTATTTT. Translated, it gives CASSPRVGGAMDTQYF.

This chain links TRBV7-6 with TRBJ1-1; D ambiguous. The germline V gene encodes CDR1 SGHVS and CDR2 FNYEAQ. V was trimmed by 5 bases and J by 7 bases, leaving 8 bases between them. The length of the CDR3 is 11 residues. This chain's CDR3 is CASSMGREAFF. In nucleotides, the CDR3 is TGTGCCAGCAGCATGGGTCGTGAAGCTTTCTTT. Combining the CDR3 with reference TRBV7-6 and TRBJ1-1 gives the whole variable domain GAGVSQSPRYKVTKRGQDVALRCDPISGHVSLYWYRQALGQGPEFLTYFNYEAQQDKSGLPNDRFSAERPEGSISTLTIQRTEQRDSAMYRCASSMGREAFFGQGTRLTVV.

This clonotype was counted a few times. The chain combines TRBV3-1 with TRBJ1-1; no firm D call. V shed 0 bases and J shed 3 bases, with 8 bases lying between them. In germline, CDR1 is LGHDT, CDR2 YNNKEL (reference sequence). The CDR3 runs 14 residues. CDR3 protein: CASSQDLLDTEAFF. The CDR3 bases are TGTGCCAGCAGCCAAGATCTTCTGGACACTGAAGCTTTCTTT.

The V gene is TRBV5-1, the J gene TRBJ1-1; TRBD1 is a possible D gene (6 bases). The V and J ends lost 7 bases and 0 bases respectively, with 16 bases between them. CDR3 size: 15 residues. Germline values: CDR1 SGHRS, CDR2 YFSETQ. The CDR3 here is CASFQAGDMNTEAFF. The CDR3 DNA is TGCGCCAGCTTTCAGGCGGGGGACATGAACACTGAAGCTTTCTTT.

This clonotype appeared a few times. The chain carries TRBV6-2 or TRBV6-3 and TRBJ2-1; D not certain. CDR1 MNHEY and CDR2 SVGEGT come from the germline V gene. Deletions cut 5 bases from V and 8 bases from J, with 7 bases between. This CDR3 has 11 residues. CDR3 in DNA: TGTGCCAGCAGTGACTGGGATGAGCAGTTCTTC. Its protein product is CASSDWDEQFF.